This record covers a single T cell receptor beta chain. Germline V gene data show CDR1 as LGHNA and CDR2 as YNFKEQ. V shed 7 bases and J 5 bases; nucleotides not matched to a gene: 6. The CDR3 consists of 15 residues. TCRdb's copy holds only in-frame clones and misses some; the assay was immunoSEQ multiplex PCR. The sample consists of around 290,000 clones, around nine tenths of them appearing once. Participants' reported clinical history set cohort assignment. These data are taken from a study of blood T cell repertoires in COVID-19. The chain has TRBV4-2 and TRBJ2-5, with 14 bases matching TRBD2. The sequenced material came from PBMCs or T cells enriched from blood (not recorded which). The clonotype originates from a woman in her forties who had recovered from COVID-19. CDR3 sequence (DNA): TGTGCCAGCACTGGACTAGCGGGAGGCGCGGAGACCCAGTACTTC. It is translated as CASTGLAGGAETQYF.